Given below is one T cell receptor beta chain in context. This sample was included in a study of blood T cell repertoires in COVID-19. At the level of the study: The United States, Italy and Spain were the sources of the acute and convalescent COVID-19 samples. The analysed material was cDNA or gDNA that came from T cells, B-cell-depleted T cells, or PBMCs.

As handled by the study authors: Estimated nucleated cell counts came from reference gene primer amplification. TCRdb's copy holds only in-frame clones and misses some; the assay was immunoSEQ multiplex PCR. V and J calls and clone size follow that table, whereas D and trimming were derived from the DNA. Among about 180,000 clones listed, approximately 90% were seen once. After removal of 0 bases from V and 14 bases from J, the junction contained 12 bases not matched to a gene. The CDR3 covers 15 residues. Germline-derived CDR1 and CDR2 are KGHSH and LQKENI. This clonotype originated in a man aged 45-65 years with acute or convalescent COVID-19. The chain links TRBV18 to TRBJ2-3; 9 bases agree with TRBD1. The sample taken for sequencing was peripheral blood. In DNA, the CDR3 is TGTGCCAGCTCACCACCTCATCATGCGGACAGGGGACGGTATTTT. It yields the protein CASSPPHHADRGRYF. Full variable domain (remainder filled in from reference TRBV18 and TRBJ2-3): NAGVMQNPRHLVRRRGQEARLRCSPMKGHSHVYWYRQLPEEGLKFMVYLQKENIIDESGMPKERFSAEFPKEGPSILRIQQVVRGDSAAYFCASSPPHHADRGRYFGPGTRLTVL.